Listed below are T cell receptor beta chains from one sample, sequenced in a study of T cells in Graves' hyperthyroidism and ophthalmopathy. TCRdb reprocessed the multiplex PCR reads with MiXCR, giving one entry per CDR3 protein. This table holds a few hundred thousand distinct CDR3 sequences, approximately 18% found once. The source material was blood. These receptors originate from a woman aged 45-59 years with Graves' hyperthyroidism. Both conserved end residues are part of each CDR3. The D gene is left open where the match is weak. Size values are once, few and many counts, or a class for expanded clones, and some rows have none.

>TRBV2|TRBD1|-|16|TRBJ1-4
CASRRGPGGGNEKLFF
TGTGCCAGCAGAAGGGGACCAGGGGGCGGAAATGAAAAACTGTTTTTT
>TRBV29-1|-|few|13|TRBJ1-2
CSVAGALGYGYTF
TGCAGCGTTGCAGGGGCTCTCGGCTATGGCTACACCTTC
>TRBV5-1|-|-|13|TRBJ1-2
CASSLVGNYGYTF
TGCGCCAGCAGCTTGGTAGGAAACTATGGCTACACCTTC
>TRBV6-1|-|many|13|TRBJ2-5
CASREIEGGTQYF
TGTGCCAGCAGAGAAATAGAGGGGGGGACCCAGTACTTC
>TRBV4-1|-|few|14|TRBJ2-7
CASSQGASTYEQYF
TGCGCCAGCAGCCAAGGTGCGTCTACCTACGAGCAGTACTTC
>TRBV6-1|-|few|14|TRBJ2-1
CASSEAPGYNEQFF
TGTGCCAGCAGTGAAGCTCCAGGTTACAATGAGCAGTTCTTC
>TRBV20-1|-|-|16|TRBJ2-1
CSARNPLPSSYNEQFF
TGCAGTGCCAGAAACCCCTTACCCAGCTCCTACAATGAGCAGTTCTTC
>TRBV3-1|-|few|14|TRBJ2-5
CASSQGQIQETQYF
TGTGCCAGCAGCCAAGGACAGATCCAAGAGACCCAGTACTTC
>TRBV7-3|TRBD2|-|16|TRBJ2-3
CASSLSGRGGPDTQYF
TGTGCCAGCAGCTTAAGTGGGCGGGGGGGCCCAGATACGCAGTATTTT
>TRBV20-1|-|-|17|TRBJ1-3
CSAREWVGQTTRNTIYF
TGCAGTGCTAGGGAATGGGTCGGACAGACCACCAGAAACACCATATATTTT
>TRBV6-1|TRBD1|-|16|TRBJ1-4
CASSEAYTMTGILLFF
TGTGCCAGCAGTGAAGCTTACACCATGACAGGGATCCTACTGTTTTTT
>TRBV29-1|TRBD1|-|13|TRBJ1-1
CSVGTGVNTEAFF
TGCAGCGTTGGGACAGGGGTGAACACTGAAGCTTTCTTT
>TRBV7-6|-|-|16|TRBJ2-3
CASSLVGRPSTDTQYF
TGTGCCAGCAGCTTAGTGGGCAGGCCTAGCACAGATACGCAGTATTTT
>TRBV10-3|-|-|12|TRBJ1-1
CAISTDTIEAFF
TGTGCCATCAGCACCGATACGATTGAAGCTTTCTTT
>TRBV29-1|-|few|12|TRBJ1-1
CSAGTPNTEAFF
TGCAGCGCCGGGACACCGAACACTGAAGCTTTCTTT